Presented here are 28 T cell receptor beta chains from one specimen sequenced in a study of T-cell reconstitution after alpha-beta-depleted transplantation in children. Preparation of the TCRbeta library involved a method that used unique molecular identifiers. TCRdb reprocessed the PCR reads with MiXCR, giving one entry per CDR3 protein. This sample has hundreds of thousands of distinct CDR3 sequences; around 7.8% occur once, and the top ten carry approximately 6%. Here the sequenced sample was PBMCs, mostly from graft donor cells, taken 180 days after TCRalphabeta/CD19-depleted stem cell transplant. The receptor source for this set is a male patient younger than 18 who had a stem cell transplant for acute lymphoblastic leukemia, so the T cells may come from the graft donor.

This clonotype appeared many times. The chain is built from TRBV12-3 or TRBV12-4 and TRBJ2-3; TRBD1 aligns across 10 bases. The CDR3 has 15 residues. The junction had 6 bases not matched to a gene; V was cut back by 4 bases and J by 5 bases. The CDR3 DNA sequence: TGTGCCAGCAGTTCCCGGGACAGGGGCATAGATACGCAGTATTTT. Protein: CASSSRDRGIDTQYF.

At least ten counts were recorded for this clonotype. CDR3 DNA sequence: TGTGCCAGCAGGCCGGGACTAGTCACAGATACGCAGTATTTT. This codes for CASRPGLVTDTQYF. The chain recombines TRBV7-2 with TRBJ2-3; the match to TRBD2 covers 8 bases. The V and J ends lost 6 bases and 2 bases, in that order; junction bases with no gene match: 4. CDR3 length: 14 amino acids. The germline CDR1 and CDR2 sequences are SGHTA and FQGNSA.

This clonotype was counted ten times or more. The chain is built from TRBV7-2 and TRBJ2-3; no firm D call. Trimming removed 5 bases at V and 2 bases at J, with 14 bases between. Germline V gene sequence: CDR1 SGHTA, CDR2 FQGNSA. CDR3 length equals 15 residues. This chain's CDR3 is CASSLPTLLTDTQYF. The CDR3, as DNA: TGTGCCAGCAGCCTCCCCACGTTACTCACAGATACGCAGTATTTT.

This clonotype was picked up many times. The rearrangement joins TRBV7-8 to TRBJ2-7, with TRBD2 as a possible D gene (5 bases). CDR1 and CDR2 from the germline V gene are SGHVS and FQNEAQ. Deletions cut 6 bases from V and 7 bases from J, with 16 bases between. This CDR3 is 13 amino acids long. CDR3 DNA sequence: TGTGCCAGCAGTTTTCACCGGGATAGAGAGCAGTACTTC. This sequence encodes CASSFHRDREQYF.

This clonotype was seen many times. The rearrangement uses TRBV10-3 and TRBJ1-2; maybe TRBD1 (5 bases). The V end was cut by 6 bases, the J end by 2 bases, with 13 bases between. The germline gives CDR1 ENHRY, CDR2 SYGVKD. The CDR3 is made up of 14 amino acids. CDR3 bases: TGTGCCATCAGAACCGCCGGGACGAACTATGGCTACACCTTC. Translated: CAIRTAGTNYGYTF.

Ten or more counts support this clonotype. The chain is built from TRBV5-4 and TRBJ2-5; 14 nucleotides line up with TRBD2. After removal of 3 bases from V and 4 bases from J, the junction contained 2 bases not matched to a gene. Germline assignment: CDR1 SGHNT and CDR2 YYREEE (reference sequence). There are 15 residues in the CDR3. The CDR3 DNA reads TGTGCCAGCAGCTCCGGGACTAGCGGGAGAGAGACCCAGTACTTC. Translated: CASSSGTSGRETQYF.

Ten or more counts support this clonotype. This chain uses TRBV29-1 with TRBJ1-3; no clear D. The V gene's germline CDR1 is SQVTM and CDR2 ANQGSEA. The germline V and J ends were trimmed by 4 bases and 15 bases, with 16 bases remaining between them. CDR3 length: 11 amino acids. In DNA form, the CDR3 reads TGCAGCGTTGGGAACCCAGGCCAGGAATATTTT. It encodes CSVGNPGQEYF.

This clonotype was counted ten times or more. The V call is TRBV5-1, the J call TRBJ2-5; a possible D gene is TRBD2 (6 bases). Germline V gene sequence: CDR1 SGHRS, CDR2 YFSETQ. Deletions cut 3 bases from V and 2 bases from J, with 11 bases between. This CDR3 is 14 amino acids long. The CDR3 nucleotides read TGCGCCAGCAGCTGGGTAGCGGAACAAGAGACCCAGTACTTC. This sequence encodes CASSWVAEQETQYF.

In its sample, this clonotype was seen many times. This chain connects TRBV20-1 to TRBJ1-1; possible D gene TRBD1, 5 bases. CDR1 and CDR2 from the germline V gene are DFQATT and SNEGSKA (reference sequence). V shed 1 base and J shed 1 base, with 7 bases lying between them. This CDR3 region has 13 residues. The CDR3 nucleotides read TGCAGTGCTAGAGTTCAGGGGAACACTGAAGCTTTCTTT. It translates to CSARVQGNTEAFF.

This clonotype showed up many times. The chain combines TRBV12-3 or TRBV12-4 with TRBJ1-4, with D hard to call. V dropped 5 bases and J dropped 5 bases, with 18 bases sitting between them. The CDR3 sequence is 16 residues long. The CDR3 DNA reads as TGTGCCAGCAGTCCCCCTGAGGCAGGATGGAATGAAAAACTGTTTTTT. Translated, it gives CASSPPEAGWNEKLFF.

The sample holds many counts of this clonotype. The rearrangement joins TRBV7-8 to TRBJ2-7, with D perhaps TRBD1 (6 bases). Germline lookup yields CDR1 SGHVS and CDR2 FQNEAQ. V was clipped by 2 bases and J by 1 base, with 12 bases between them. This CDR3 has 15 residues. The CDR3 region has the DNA TGTGCCAGCAGCTTACAGGGGCCCCTGTCCTACGAGCAGTACTTC. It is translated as CASSLQGPLSYEQYF.

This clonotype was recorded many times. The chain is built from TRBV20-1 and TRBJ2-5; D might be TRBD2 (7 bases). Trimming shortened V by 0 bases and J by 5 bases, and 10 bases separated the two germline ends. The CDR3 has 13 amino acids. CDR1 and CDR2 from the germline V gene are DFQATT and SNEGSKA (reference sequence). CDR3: CSAREGGAETQYF. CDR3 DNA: TGCAGTGCTAGAGAGGGGGGGGCGGAGACCCAGTACTTC.

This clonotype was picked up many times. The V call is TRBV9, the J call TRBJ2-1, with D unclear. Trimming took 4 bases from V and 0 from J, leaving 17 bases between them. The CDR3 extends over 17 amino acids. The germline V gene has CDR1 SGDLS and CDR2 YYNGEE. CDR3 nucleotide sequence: TGTGCCAGCAGCCGATTAAAAGGAGAAAGCTCCTACAATGAGCAGTTCTTC. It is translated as CASSRLKGESSYNEQFF.

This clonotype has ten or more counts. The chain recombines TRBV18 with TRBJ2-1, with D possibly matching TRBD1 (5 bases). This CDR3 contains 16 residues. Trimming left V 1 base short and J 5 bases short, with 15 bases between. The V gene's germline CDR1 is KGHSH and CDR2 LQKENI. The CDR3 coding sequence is TGTGCCAGCTCACCACGAGCAGGGTCCTTGCACAATGAGCAGTTCTTC. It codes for CASSPRAGSLHNEQFF.

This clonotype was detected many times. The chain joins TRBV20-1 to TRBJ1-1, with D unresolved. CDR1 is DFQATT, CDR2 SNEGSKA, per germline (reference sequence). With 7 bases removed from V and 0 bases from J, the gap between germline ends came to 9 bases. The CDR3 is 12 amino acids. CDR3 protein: CSVSRMNTEAFF. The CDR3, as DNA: TGCAGTGTCTCTCGCATGAACACTGAAGCTTTCTTT.

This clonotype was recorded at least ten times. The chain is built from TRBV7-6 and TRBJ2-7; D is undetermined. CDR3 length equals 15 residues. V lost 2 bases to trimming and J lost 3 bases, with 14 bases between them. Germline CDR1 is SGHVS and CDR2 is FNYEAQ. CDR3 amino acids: CASSLFRPYSYEQYF. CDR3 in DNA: TGTGCCAGCAGCTTATTCCGTCCTTACAGCTACGAGCAGTACTTC.

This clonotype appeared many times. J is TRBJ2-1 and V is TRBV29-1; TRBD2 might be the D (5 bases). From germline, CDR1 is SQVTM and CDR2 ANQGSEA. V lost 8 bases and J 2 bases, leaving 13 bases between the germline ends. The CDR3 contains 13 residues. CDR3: CSLAEAPYNEQFF. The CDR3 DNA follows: TGCAGCCTCGCGGAGGCACCCTACAATGAGCAGTTCTTC.

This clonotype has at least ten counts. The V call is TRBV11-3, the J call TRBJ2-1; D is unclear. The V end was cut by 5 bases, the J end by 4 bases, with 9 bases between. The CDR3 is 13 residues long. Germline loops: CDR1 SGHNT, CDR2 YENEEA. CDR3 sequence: CASSVTQYNEQFF. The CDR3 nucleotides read TGTGCCAGCAGCGTGACTCAATACAATGAGCAGTTCTTC. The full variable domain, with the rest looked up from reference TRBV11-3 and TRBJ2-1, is EAGVVQSPRYKIIEKKQPVAFWCNPISGHNTLYWYLQNLGQGPELLIRYENEEAVDDSQLPKDRFSAERLKGVDSTLKIQPAELGDSAVYLCASSVTQYNEQFFGPGTRLTVL.

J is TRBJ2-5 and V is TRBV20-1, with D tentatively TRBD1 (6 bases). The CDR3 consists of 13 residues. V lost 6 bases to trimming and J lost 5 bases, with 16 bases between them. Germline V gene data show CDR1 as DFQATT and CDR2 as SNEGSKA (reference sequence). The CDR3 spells CSAGSGVGETQYF. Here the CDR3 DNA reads TGCAGTGCCGGATCAGGGGTGGGGGAGACCCAGTACTTC.

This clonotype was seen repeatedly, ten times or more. The CDR3 DNA sequence: TGTGCCAGCAAGCAGGGTGACGAAAACATTCAGTACTTC. It yields the protein CASKQGDENIQYF. The J gene is TRBJ2-4, the V gene TRBV2, with D tentatively TRBD1 (5 bases). Germline values: CDR1 SNHLY, CDR2 FYNNEI. Trimming removed 7 bases at V and 5 bases at J, with 12 bases between. The CDR3 length is 13 residues.

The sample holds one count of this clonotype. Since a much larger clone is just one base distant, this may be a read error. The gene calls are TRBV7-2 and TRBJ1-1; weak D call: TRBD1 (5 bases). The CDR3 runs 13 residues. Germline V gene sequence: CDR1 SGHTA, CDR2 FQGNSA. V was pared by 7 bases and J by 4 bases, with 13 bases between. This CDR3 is CASTEGLRTEAFF. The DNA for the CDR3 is TGTGCCAGCACGGAGGGGCTGCGCACTGAAGCTTTCTTT.

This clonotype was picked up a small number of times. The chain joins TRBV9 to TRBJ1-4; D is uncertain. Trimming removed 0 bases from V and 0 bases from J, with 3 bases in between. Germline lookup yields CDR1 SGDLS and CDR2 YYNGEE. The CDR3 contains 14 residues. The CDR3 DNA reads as TGTGCCAGCAGCGTAGAACCAACTAATGAAAAACTGTTTTTT. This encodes CASSVEPTNEKLFF. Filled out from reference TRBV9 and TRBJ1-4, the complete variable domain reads DSGVTQTPKHLITATGQRVTLRCSPRSGDLSVYWYQQSLDQGLQFLIQYYNGEERAKGNILERFSAQQFPDLHSELNLSSLELGDSALYFCASSVEPTNEKLFFGSGTQLSVL.

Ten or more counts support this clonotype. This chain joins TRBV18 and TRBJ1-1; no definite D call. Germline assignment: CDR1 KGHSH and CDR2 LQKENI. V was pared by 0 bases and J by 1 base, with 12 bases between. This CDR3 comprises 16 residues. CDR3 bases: TGTGCCAGCTCACCACCTAGGTACATTTCGAACACTGAAGCTTTCTTT. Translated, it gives CASSPPRYISNTEAFF.

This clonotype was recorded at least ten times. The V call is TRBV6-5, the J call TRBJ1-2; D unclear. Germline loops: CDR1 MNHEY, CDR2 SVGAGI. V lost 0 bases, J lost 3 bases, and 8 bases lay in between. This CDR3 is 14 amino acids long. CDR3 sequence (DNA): TGTGCCAGCAGTTACTCACGGGTTGACTATGGCTACACCTTC. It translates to CASSYSRVDYGYTF.

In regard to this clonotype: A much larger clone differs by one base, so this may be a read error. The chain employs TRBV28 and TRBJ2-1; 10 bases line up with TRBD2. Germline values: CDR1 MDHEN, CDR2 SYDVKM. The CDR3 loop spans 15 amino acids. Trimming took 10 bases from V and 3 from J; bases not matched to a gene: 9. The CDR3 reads CANIPLAGDYNEQFF. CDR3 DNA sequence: TGTGCCAACATCCCTCTAGCGGGAGACTACAATGAGCAGTTCTTC.

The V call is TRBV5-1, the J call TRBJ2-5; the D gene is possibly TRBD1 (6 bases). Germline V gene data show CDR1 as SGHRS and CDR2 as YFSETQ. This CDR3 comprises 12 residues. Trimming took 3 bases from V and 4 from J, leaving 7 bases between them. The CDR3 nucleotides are TGCGCCAGCAGCTGGGGGCTAGAGACCCAGTACTTC. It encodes CASSWGLETQYF.

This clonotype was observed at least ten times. The CDR3: CSARERGGETQYF. The CDR3 DNA follows: TGCAGTGCTAGAGAGAGAGGAGGGGAGACCCAGTACTTC. This chain links TRBV20-1 with TRBJ2-5, with D perhaps TRBD2 (6 bases). CDR3 length: 13 residues. Germline V gene sequence: CDR1 DFQATT, CDR2 SNEGSKA (reference sequence). The V end was cut by 0 bases, the J end by 5 bases, with 10 bases between.

The CDR3 sequence: CSAGLSGGVDTQYF. The CDR3, as DNA: TGCAGTGCTGGCCTTAGCGGGGGGGTAGATACGCAGTATTTT. The J gene is TRBJ2-3, the V gene TRBV20-1; TRBD2 agrees at 11 bases. CDR1 is DFQATT, CDR2 SNEGSKA, per germline (reference sequence). This CDR3 comprises 14 residues. The junction had 6 bases not matched to a gene; V was cut back by 5 bases and J by 5 bases.